This T cell receptor beta chain was captured in a study of vaccination and CD4 T cells after COVID-19. Overall study context: Nasal swab PCR detected SARS-CoV-2 in convalescent patients, who comprised under ten mild cases and one severe case. The stimulating agents, overlapping spike peptides, came from SARS-CoV-2, HCoV-NL63, HCoV-OC43 and HCoV-229E.

Oncomine TCR Beta short-read sequencing was applied to DNA from cultured CD4+ T cells. TCRdb passed the PCR reads through MiXCR, listing each CDR3 protein once. The data contain under 25,000 distinct CDR3 sequences, 44% of them singletons. Notes on this clonotype: Its antigen remains unknown.

Treatment of the sample: approximately 10-day PBMC culture with coronavirus spike peptide pools or control peptides (ViraFEST assay). General study findings and limits: A nonsignificant rise from about 20 to 38 was seen in the median number of SARS-CoV-2-reactive clonotypes. A median of 86.3% of reactive clones, in convalescent patients, became evident only post-vaccination.

The clonotype was recovered from a human donor who had recovered from COVID-19. The sequences come from CD4+ T cells from blood, cultured in vitro, collected before SARS-CoV-2 vaccination.

The CDR3 is CASSSQQGSPLHF. The CDR3, as DNA: TGTGCCAGCAGCTCTCAACAGGGCTCACCCCTCCACTTT. The chain couples TRBV7-2 to TRBJ1-6, with D possibly matching TRBD1 (6 bases). Trimming pared 4 bases from V and 10 bases from J, leaving 11 bases between. The germline V gene encodes CDR1 SGHTA and CDR2 FQGNSA. There are 13 residues in the CDR3.